This TCR beta chain comes out of a study of cytotoxic CD8 clonotypes in ibrutinib-treated CLL. Overall study context: The patient breakdown showed approximately ten relapsed/refractory and approximately 14 treatment-naive cases, with 17 IGHV unmutated.

Here immunoSEQ multiplex PCR was the method, and the copy in TCRdb shows in-frame clones only, minus some. The table has fewer than 200,000 clones, under 90% seen once. Material: PBMCs, obtained after 24 months of ibrutinib treatment. The sequence came from a human donor with chronic lymphocytic leukemia.

In DNA, the CDR3 is TGTGCCATCAATCCCGGGACAGGGGGCCTGAACACTGAAGCTTTCTTT. Amino acids: CAINPGTGGLNTEAFF. This chain connects TRBV10-3 to TRBJ1-1, with 12 bases that match TRBD1. CDR3 length: 16 amino acids. CDR1 ENHRY and CDR2 SYGVKD come from the germline V gene. Unmatched junction bases numbered 6, after V lost 7 bases and J lost 0 bases.